The 12 T cell receptor beta chains in this list originate from one sample, sequenced in a study of T-cell memory formation after mild COVID-19. TCRdb analysed the 5' RACE reads with MiXCR anew, one entry per CDR3 protein. This table has about 190,000 distinct CDR3 sequences, approximately 20% appearing once. Sequenced input: PBMCs or a T cell subset sorted from them (not recorded which). The receptors derive from an adult woman who had mild COVID-19 (a few samples of this study predate the infection). Cell type and time point are not known.

This clonotype has only a few counts. V and J are TRBV7-3 and TRBJ2-1; 9 bases fit TRBD1. The CDR3 extends over 15 amino acids. V lost 5 bases and J lost 3; bases outside the gene matches: 5. Germline CDR1 reads SGHTA; CDR2 reads FQGTGA. The CDR3 sequence: CASSVDRGSYNEQFF. CDR3 DNA: TGTGCCAGCAGCGTGGACAGGGGAAGCTACAATGAGCAGTTCTTC.

This chain links TRBV10-3 with TRBJ1-4, with D perhaps TRBD1 (6 bases). The V end was cut by 3 bases, the J end by 8 bases, with 25 bases between. Germline CDR1 reads ENHRY; CDR2 reads SYGVKD. The length of the CDR3 is 18 residues. Here the CDR3 DNA reads TGTGCCATCAGTGAAGCGCCCGGAGGACAGCCGAGTGGAGAAAAACTGTTTTTT. Amino acid sequence: CAISEAPGGQPSGEKLFF.

This clonotype was recorded a few times. The rearrangement joins TRBV7-3 to TRBJ2-5, with TRBD2 matching over 8 bases. Germline CDR1 reads SGHTA; CDR2 reads FQGTGA. The V segment lost 3 bases and the J segment 1 base; nucleotides outside the gene matches: 4. This CDR3 comprises 15 residues. The CDR3 region is CASSLLSGGQETQYF. The CDR3 DNA is TGTGCCAGCAGCTTGTTGAGCGGGGGCCAAGAGACCCAGTACTTC.

The sample holds a few counts of this clonotype. The V and J genes are TRBV4-2 and TRBJ2-1, with 10 bases identical to TRBD2. The CDR3 spans 16 residues. Trimming at V came to 2 bases and at J to 6 bases, leaving 7 bases not matched to a gene. Germline values: CDR1 LGHNA, CDR2 YNFKEQ. The CDR3 sequence is CASSQRSGGAFNEQFF. DNA for the CDR3: TGTGCCAGCAGCCAAAGGAGCGGGGGGGCGTTCAATGAGCAGTTCTTC.

This clonotype was detected only a few times. The rearrangement uses TRBV7-2 and TRBJ2-5; D may be TRBD1 (5 bases). V was trimmed by 2 bases and J by 4 bases, leaving 11 bases between them. The CDR3 runs to 14 residues. Germline assignment: CDR1 SGHTA and CDR2 FQGNSA. This CDR3 is CASSLPPQGETQYF. The CDR3 DNA reads TGTGCCAGCAGCTTACCCCCCCAGGGAGAGACCCAGTACTTC.

This clonotype was detected only a few times. The V gene is TRBV7-6, the J gene TRBJ2-7; TRBD1 might be the D (6 bases). This CDR3 has 12 amino acids. CDR1 is SGHVS, CDR2 FNYEAQ, per germline. V was pared by 5 bases and J by 5 bases, with 10 bases between. The CDR3 loop is CASSPGQNEQYF. CDR3 nucleotide sequence: TGTGCCAGCAGCCCCGGACAGAACGAGCAGTACTTC.

This clonotype was recorded a few times. This chain uses TRBV5-4 with TRBJ2-7; TRBD1 agrees at 7 bases. This CDR3 comprises 14 residues. Trimming at V came to 4 bases and at J to 6 bases, leaving 10 bases not matched to a gene. Germline V gene lookup returns CDR1 SGHNT and CDR2 YYREEE (reference sequence). As DNA, the CDR3 is TGTGCCAGCAGCCGCCGGGACAGTCGGGGCGAGCAGTACTTC. It encodes CASSRRDSRGEQYF.

The chain couples TRBV7-2 to TRBJ2-1, with a tentative D call TRBD2 (5 bases). The length of the CDR3 is 17 residues. V dropped 5 bases and J dropped 5 bases, with 22 bases sitting between them. Germline CDR1 reads SGHTA; CDR2 reads FQGNSA. The CDR3 reads CASSLNLRARRHNEQFF. Here the CDR3 DNA reads TGTGCCAGCAGCCTAAACCTCCGGGCCCGGAGGCACAATGAGCAGTTCTTC.

J is TRBJ1-3 and V is TRBV3-1, with D perhaps TRBD1 (5 bases). This CDR3 has 17 residues. Germline CDR1 reads LGHDT; CDR2 reads YNNKEL (reference sequence). V was pared by 1 base and J by 0 bases, with 13 bases between. The CDR3 bases are TGTGCCAGCAGCCAAGGGGGTGGCGGACACTCTGGAAACACCATATATTTT. Protein product: CASSQGGGGHSGNTIYF.

This clonotype was observed a handful of times. CDR3: CSASWDRYEQYF. In nucleotides, the CDR3 is TGCAGTGCCTCTTGGGACCGCTACGAGCAGTACTTC. The rearrangement joins TRBV20-1 to TRBJ2-7; D may correspond to TRBD1 or TRBD2 (5 bases each). Trimming cost V 6 bases and J 3 bases, with 12 bases left between them. CDR1 and CDR2 (germline): DFQATT, SNEGSKA (reference sequence). This CDR3 is built from 12 residues.

The chain recombines TRBV2 with TRBJ2-1; TRBD2 matches at 12 bases. CDR1 and CDR2 (germline): SNHLY, FYNNEI. Unmatched junction bases numbered 14, after V lost 2 bases and J lost 9 bases. This CDR3 contains 18 residues. As DNA, the CDR3 is TGTGCCAGCAGTGAAAGACTAGCGGGGGATTTCACCACCGGTGAGCAGTTCTTC. Translating it yields CASSERLAGDFTTGEQFF.

V and J are TRBV7-9 and TRBJ1-1, with unresolved D. This CDR3 is built from 14 residues. Germline-derived CDR1 and CDR2 are SEHNR and FQNEAQ (reference sequence). V shed 2 bases and J shed 1 base, with 8 bases lying between them. The CDR3 sequence: CASSLNAGNTEAFF. CDR3 bases: TGTGCCAGCAGCTTAAATGCCGGGAACACTGAAGCTTTCTTT.